This TCR beta chain was captured in a study of patients and donors after allogeneic stem cell transplantation (dated by TCRdb to about 2020). As concerns this clonotype: What antigen it recognizes has not been identified. No much larger clone exists at a distance of one base, and base qualities are not known.

The library was produced with RT-PCR. The sequencing machine was a NextSeq 550. The raw public data were reprocessed by TCRdb itself: fastp quality trimming at Q25, MiXCR clonotype calling, in-frame beta chains only. A single entry per CDR3 protein holds the most common genes and DNA from its merged rows. This sample lists about 960,000 distinct CDR3 sequences; more than 15% were detected once. 6% of the sample rests with the top ten. Its CDR3 holds 15 amino acids, cysteine through phenylalanine. Left in the record is the CDR3 DNA by itself, 45 bases read in frame from the first base. The V end gives up 5 bases and the J end 4 bases, leaving 8 bases in the junction not matched to a gene. The CDR1 and CDR2 encoded by the germline V gene are SGHTA and FQGNSA.

The chain employs TRBV7-2 and TRBJ2-5; TRBD2 aligns with 9 central bases. The sequence derives from a human donor who was either an allogeneic HSCT recipient or a stem cell or donor lymphocyte infusion donor (not recorded which). It is not recorded whose cells these are; they may come from a transplant donor. The sequencing input was blood, either unsorted or a sorted T cell fraction (not recorded which). The DNA is as follows: TGTGCCAGCAGCCGATGGGGCGGGGGGGCAGAGACCCAGTACTTC. The encoded protein is CASSRWGGGAETQYF.